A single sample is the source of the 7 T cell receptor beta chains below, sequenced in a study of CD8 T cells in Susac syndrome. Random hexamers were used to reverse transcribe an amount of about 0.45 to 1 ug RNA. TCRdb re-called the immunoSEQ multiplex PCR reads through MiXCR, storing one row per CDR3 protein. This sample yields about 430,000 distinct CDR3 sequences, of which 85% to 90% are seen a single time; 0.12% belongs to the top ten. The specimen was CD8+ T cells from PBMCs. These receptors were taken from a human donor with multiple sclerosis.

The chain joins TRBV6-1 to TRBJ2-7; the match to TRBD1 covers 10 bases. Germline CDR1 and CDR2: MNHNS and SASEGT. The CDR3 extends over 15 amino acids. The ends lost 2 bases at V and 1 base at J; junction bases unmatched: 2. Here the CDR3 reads CASSEPGQGSYEQYF. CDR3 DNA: TGTGCCAGCAGTGAACCGGGACAGGGGTCCTACGAGCAGTACTTC.

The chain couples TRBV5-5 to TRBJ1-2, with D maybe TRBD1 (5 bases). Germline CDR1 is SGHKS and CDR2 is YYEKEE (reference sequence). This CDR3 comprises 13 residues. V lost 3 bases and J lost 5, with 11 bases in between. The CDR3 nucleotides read TGTGCCAGCAGCTCCCGGGACGTTTATGGCTACACCTTC. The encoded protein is CASSSRDVYGYTF.

The CDR3 reads CASSLSGTGWFYEQYF. The CDR3 DNA reads as TGTGCCAGCAGTTTGTCCGGGACAGGGTGGTTCTACGAGCAGTACTTC. The chain is built from TRBV27 and TRBJ2-7; TRBD1 matches at 9 bases. The CDR3 spans 16 residues. Germline V gene sequence: CDR1 MNHEY, CDR2 SMNVEV (reference sequence). Trimming cost V 3 bases and J 3 bases; bases outside gene matches: 9.

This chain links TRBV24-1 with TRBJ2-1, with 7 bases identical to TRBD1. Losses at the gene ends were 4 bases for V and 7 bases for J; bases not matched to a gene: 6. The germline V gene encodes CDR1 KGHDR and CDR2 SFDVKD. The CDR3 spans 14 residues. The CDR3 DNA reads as TGTGCCACCAGTGACGCGACAGGGATAAATGAGCAGTTCTTC. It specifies CATSDATGINEQFF.

CDR3 in DNA: TGCAGCGTTGCGAGGACTAGCGGGTTATATGAGCAGTACTTC. It specifies CSVARTSGLYEQYF. The rearrangement links TRBV29-1 to TRBJ2-7, with 11 positions matching TRBD2. CDR3 length: 14 amino acids. The germline V gene has CDR1 SQVTM and CDR2 ANQGSEA. V trimming: 4 bases; J trimming: 7 bases; junction bases outside the gene matches: 9.

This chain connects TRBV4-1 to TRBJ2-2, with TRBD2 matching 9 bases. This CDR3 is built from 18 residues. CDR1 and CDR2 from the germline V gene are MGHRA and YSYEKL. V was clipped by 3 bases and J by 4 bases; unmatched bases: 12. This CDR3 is CASSHPERERGVTGELFF. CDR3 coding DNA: TGCGCCAGCAGCCACCCCGAGAGGGAGCGGGGGGTCACCGGGGAGCTGTTTTTT.

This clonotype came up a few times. The CDR3 DNA is TGTGCCAGCAGCATAGACCAAGAGACCCAGTACTTC. It translates to CASSIDQETQYF. The V and J genes are TRBV7-6 and TRBJ2-5; D remains unclear. Germline CDR1 is SGHVS and CDR2 is FNYEAQ. Trimming cost V 5 bases and J 0 bases, with 4 bases left between them. CDR3 size: 12 residues.